This T cell receptor beta chain was sequenced for a study of blood T cell repertoires in COVID-19. The overall study: Samples taken during acute and convalescent COVID-19 were collected in the United States, Italy and Spain. T cells, B-cell-depleted T cells, or PBMCs provided the cDNA or gDNA that served as material.

The CDR3 is made up of 16 amino acids. Germline values: CDR1 SGHRS, CDR2 YFSETQ. The V gene end was trimmed by 1 base and the J gene end by 3 bases; junction bases not matched to a gene: 7. As originally analysed: Amplifying reference gene primers gave estimates of nucleated cell counts. Data came from immunoSEQ multiplex PCR; TCRdb stores just in-frame clones and leaves some out. V and J calls and clone size are copied from that table; D and trimming were computed from the DNA. The repertoire includes 310,000 or so clones, about 90% of them detected once, and about 6.8% sits in the top ten. The genes are TRBV5-1 and TRBJ2-3; TRBD2 matches 8 bases. The source is a man aged 18 to 29 who had recovered from COVID-19. The sample taken for sequencing was peripheral blood. The CDR3 protein is CASSLSGTRGTDTQYF. CDR3 DNA sequence: TGCGCCAGCAGCTTGTCCGGGACTAGGGGTACAGATACGCAGTATTTT.